A selection of T cell receptor beta chains follows, all from one sample in a study of Tregs in tolerant kidney transplant recipients. The data were produced by immunoSEQ multiplex PCR, yet TCRdb's version contains in-frame clones alone and is incomplete. Of tens of thousands of clones in the sample, just over 90% were seen once. Source material: CD8+ T cells from blood. These receptors were taken from a human donor in good health. Each CDR3 is given with its conserved first and last residue. D genes are given only for firm matches. Clone sizes are given selectively: once, few, many, or a class where the clone is expanded.

D gene	V gene	clone size	CDR3 length	J gene	CDR3 protein	CDR3 DNA
TRBD2	TRBV5-5	-	16	TRBJ2-4	CASSLDSGRAKNIQYF	TGTGCCAGCAGCTTGGACTCCGGGAGGGCCAAAAACATTCAGTACTTC
TRBD2	TRBV4-1	-	16	TRBJ2-3	CASSQGGGGMADTQYF	TGCGCCAGCAGCCAAGGGGGCGGGGGTATGGCAGATACGCAGTATTTT
-	TRBV30	-	14	TRBJ2-5	CAWTQGGPQETQYF	TGTGCCTGGACCCAAGGTGGGCCTCAAGAGACCCAGTACTTC
TRBD2	TRBV5-4	-	14	TRBJ2-1	CASSDEGLANEQFF	TGTGCCAGCAGCGACGAGGGACTAGCGAATGAGCAGTTCTTC
-	TRBV5-4	-	15	TRBJ2-7	CASSPQGRSVHEQYF	TGTGCCAGCAGCCCGCAGGGGCGCAGTGTCCACGAGCAGTACTTC
TRBD2	TRBV29-1	-	14	TRBJ2-7	CSVVETSGSLEQYF	TGCAGCGTTGTCGAGACTAGCGGGAGTCTTGAGCAGTACTTC
-	TRBV6-5	-	16	TRBJ1-5	CASSWGPGGGNQPQHF	TGTGCCAGCAGTTGGGGTCCGGGGGGTGGCAATCAGCCCCAGCATTTT
-	TRBV30	-	14	TRBJ2-2	CAWSDGPNTGELFF	TGTGCCTGGAGCGACGGCCCCAACACCGGGGAGCTGTTTTTT
-	TRBV19	-	13	TRBJ2-7	CASSMSWVTEQYF	TGTGCCAGTAGTATGAGTTGGGTGACGGAGCAGTACTTC
-	TRBV12-5	few	11	TRBJ2-7	CASALTFEQYF	TGTGCTAGTGCCTTGACCTTCGAGCAGTACTTC
-	TRBV18	-	16	TRBJ1-5	CASSPPRGDSNQPQHF	TGTGCCAGCTCACCACCGAGGGGAGATAGCAATCAGCCCCAGCATTTT
TRBD2	TRBV7-9	-	17	TRBJ2-2	CASSPSGRAGNTGELFF	TGTGCCAGCAGCCCTAGCGGGAGGGCCGGGAACACCGGGGAGCTGTTTTTT
-	TRBV27	-	13	TRBJ2-7	CASSLSPGYEQYF	TGTGCCAGCAGTTTATCACCAGGATACGAGCAGTACTTC
-	TRBV4-1	-	16	TRBJ2-1	CASSQDEGSSYNEQFF	TGCGCCAGCAGCCAAGATGAGGGAAGCTCCTACAATGAGCAGTTCTTC
TRBD2	TRBV11-2	-	13	TRBJ2-7	CASSLGGRYEQYF	TGTGCCAGCAGCTTGGGGGGGAGGTACGAGCAGTACTTC
-	TRBV11-2	-	15	TRBJ1-1	CASSLDSDWNTEAFF	TGTGCCAGCAGCTTAGATTCGGACTGGAACACTGAAGCTTTCTTT